These T cell receptor beta chains were read from a single sample in a study of blood T cell repertoires in COVID-19. Profiled with immunoSEQ multiplex PCR; TCRdb holds only in-frame clones, not every one. The sample contains about 180,000 clones, around 80% of which appear only once. The sample consisted of peripheral blood. All receptors derive from a man aged 70 or older with active or convalescent COVID-19. Each CDR3 is given with its conserved first and last residue. The D gene is left open where the match is weak. Clone size is stated in some rows and not others, as once, few, many or a class when expanded.

D gene	V gene	clone size	J gene	CDR3 protein	CDR3 DNA
-	TRBV5-1	-	TRBJ2-5	CASSLDLRRVGQTQYF	TGCGCCAGCAGCTTGGATTTGCGCAGGGTCGGACAGACCCAGTACTTC
-	TRBV30	-	TRBJ1-1	CAWTKAGAEAFF	TGTGCCTGGACTAAAGCGGGAGCCGAAGCTTTCTTT
-	TRBV7-9	-	TRBJ2-1	CASSSRRRDYNEQFF	TGTGCCAGCAGCTCCCGACGGAGGGATTACAATGAGCAGTTCTTC
TRBD1	TRBV6-5	-	TRBJ1-6	CASSYSGQANSPLHF	TGTGCCAGCAGTTACTCGGGACAGGCAAATTCACCCCTCCACTTT
-	TRBV12-3/TRBV12-4	-	TRBJ1-2	CASSLRGSYTF	TGTGCCAGCAGTTTAAGAGGGAGCTACACCTTC
-	TRBV6-5	-	TRBJ1-5	CASSSQGGVSNQPQHF	TGTGCCAGCAGTTCCCAGGGAGGGGTAAGCAATCAGCCCCAGCATTTT
-	TRBV27	-	TRBJ1-4	CASSFRRPGRATNEKLFF	TGTGCCAGCAGTTTTAGGCGGCCCGGGCGGGCAACTAATGAAAAACTGTTTTTT
-	TRBV18	-	TRBJ1-1	CASSKTEANTEAFF	TGTGCCAGCTCGAAGACAGAGGCGAACACTGAAGCTTTCTTT
TRBD1	TRBV18	-	TRBJ2-2	CASSLAFGTANTGELFF	TGTGCCAGCTCACTAGCTTTCGGGACAGCGAACACCGGGGAGCTGTTTTTT
TRBD2	TRBV14	-	TRBJ2-1	CASSHSSGGIYNEQFF	TGTGCCAGCAGCCATTCTAGCGGGGGGATATACAATGAGCAGTTCTTC
TRBD2	TRBV5-4	once	TRBJ2-7	CASSRGTSGAYEQYF	TGTGCCAGCAGCCGGGGGACTAGCGGAGCCTACGAGCAGTACTTC
-	TRBV4-2	-	TRBJ1-4	CASSQVPGNNEKLFF	TGTGCCAGCAGCCAAGTCCCAGGAAATAATGAAAAACTGTTTTTT
TRBD2	TRBV20-1	-	TRBJ2-1	CSASQISGVYNEQFF	TGCAGTGCTAGTCAAATTAGCGGGGTTTACAATGAGCAGTTCTTC
-	TRBV7-9	-	TRBJ2-7	CASSGGGTGASHEQYF	TGCGCCAGCAGCGGGGGGGGGACAGGGGCTTCCCACGAGCAGTACTTC
TRBD1	TRBV5-1	-	TRBJ2-7	CASSISSIWTGSEQYF	TGCGCCAGCAGCATCAGCTCAATATGGACAGGGAGCGAGCAGTACTTC
TRBD1	TRBV3-1/TRBV3-2	-	TRBJ1-6	CASSQGQGGSPLHF	TGTGCCAGCAGCCAGGGACAGGGTGGTTCACCCCTCCACTTT
-	TRBV11-2	once	TRBJ1-2	CASSLDQGRGYTF	TGTGCCAGCAGCTTAGATCAGGGTCGTGGCTACACCTTC
TRBD2	TRBV5-4	once	TRBJ2-7	CASSRVAGGPHEQYF	TGTGCCAGCAGCCGGGTGGCGGGGGGGCCACACGAGCAGTACTTC
-	TRBV7-9	few	TRBJ1-1	CASSSGGSTEAFF	TGTGCCAGCAGCAGCGGGGGTAGCACTGAAGCTTTCTTT
TRBD2	TRBV6-5	-	TRBJ2-1	CASSYSRGNEQFF	TGTGCCAGCAGTTACTCGCGGGGGAATGAGCAGTTCTTC
TRBD1	TRBV30	-	TRBJ1-6	CAWREQGARGNSPLHF	TGTGCCTGGAGAGAACAGGGGGCACGAGGTAATTCACCCCTCCACTTT
TRBD2	TRBV5-6	-	TRBJ2-5	CASSLYTAGGLATQYF	TGTGCCAGCAGCCTATACACCGCGGGGGGGCTTGCGACCCAGTACTTC
-	TRBV3-1/TRBV3-2	-	TRBJ1-2	CASSRPGVGYTF	TGTGCCAGCAGCCGCCCGGGGGTGGGCTACACCTTC
-	TRBV27	-	TRBJ2-6	CASSGAGGFSGANVLTF	TGTGCCAGTAGCGGGGCAGGGGGATTCTCTGGGGCCAACGTCCTGACTTTC
-	TRBV7-8	-	TRBJ1-3	CASSFSMGGSGNTIYF	TGTGCCAGCAGCTTTAGTATGGGGGGCTCTGGAAACACCATATATTTT
-	TRBV27	-	TRBJ1-2	CASRSQGPYGYTF	TGTGCCAGCCGGTCACAGGGCCCCTATGGCTACACCTTC
-	TRBV9	-	TRBJ2-7	CASSVSFSYEQYF	TGTGCCAGCAGCGTAAGCTTTTCCTACGAGCAGTACTTC
TRBD1	TRBV6-5	-	TRBJ1-2	CASGRTGVSYGYTF	TGTGCCAGCGGAAGGACAGGGGTCAGCTATGGCTACACCTTC
-	TRBV5-4	once	TRBJ2-3	CASSPRGRPSTDTQYF	TGTGCCAGCAGTCCACGGGGGAGGCCCTCCACAGATACGCAGTATTTT
TRBD1	TRBV5-5	-	TRBJ1-2	CASTMTGGGYTF	TGTGCCAGCACCATGACAGGGGGCGGCTACACCTTC
TRBD1	TRBV6-5	-	TRBJ2-1	CASRAGTGVLNEQFF	TGTGCCAGCAGAGCCGGGACAGGGGTACTCAATGAGCAGTTCTTC
-	TRBV6-6	few	TRBJ1-5	CASSYGPGQPQHF	TGTGCCAGCAGTTACGGGCCCGGTCAGCCCCAGCATTTT
-	TRBV14	-	TRBJ1-4	CASSQQGEKLFF	TGTGCCAGCAGCCAACAGGGGGAAAAACTGTTTTTT
-	TRBV27	-	TRBJ1-4	CASSSEGGEKLFF	TGTGCCAGCAGTTCAGAAGGGGGAGAGAAACTGTTTTTT
-	TRBV30	-	TRBJ2-7	CAWSLALSYEQYF	TGTGCCTGGAGTTTAGCCCTCTCCTACGAGCAGTACTTC
TRBD2	TRBV6-2/TRBV6-3	-	TRBJ2-2	CASSYRSGRLNTGELFF	TGTGCCAGCAGTTACCGTAGCGGGAGACTAAACACCGGGGAGCTGTTTTTT
-	TRBV7-2	once	TRBJ2-3	CASSPRFSTDTQYF	TGTGCCAGCAGCCCCCGGTTTAGCACAGATACGCAGTATTTT
-	TRBV12-3/TRBV12-4	-	TRBJ1-2	CASSPDGIFGYTF	TGTGCCAGCAGCCCTGACGGGATATTCGGCTACACCTTC
-	TRBV13	-	TRBJ2-1	CASSSSQYNEQFF	TGTGCCAGCAGCTCCTCTCAGTACAATGAGCAGTTCTTC
-	TRBV30	few	TRBJ1-6	CAWSRESSPLHF	TGTGCCTGGAGTAGGGAGAGTTCACCCCTCCACTTT
-	TRBV5-1	-	TRBJ1-2	CASSVQPTNYGYTF	TGCGCCAGCAGCGTACAGCCTACTAACTATGGCTACACCTTC